This is a list of T cell receptor beta chains from one sample in a study of blood T cell repertoires in COVID-19. Measured with immunoSEQ multiplex PCR; TCRdb has only the in-frame clones, and not every one. The table has 400,000 or so clones, 85% to 90% seen once. Sequences were obtained from peripheral blood. These receptor sequences come from a human donor in a cohort sampled during active COVID-19. Each CDR3 is given with its conserved first and last residue. The D gene is left open where the match is weak. For some rows the clone size is stated as once, few or many, or as a class when expanded; others skip it.

J gene: TRBJ1-4; CDR3 length: 13; V gene: TRBV14; clone size: .; D gene: .; CDR3 DNA: TGTGCCAGCAGCCCATACAGGGAAGAAAAACTGTTTTTT; CDR3 protein: CASSPYREEKLFF
J gene: TRBJ2-7; CDR3 length: 13; V gene: TRBV19; clone size: .; D gene: .; CDR3 DNA: TGTGCCAGGTCCGACACGTGCTCCTACGAGCAGTACTTC; CDR3 protein: CARSDTCSYEQYF
J gene: TRBJ1-2; CDR3 length: 14; V gene: TRBV9; clone size: .; D gene: .; CDR3 DNA: TGTGCCAGCAGCGTAGCCCTCGCGGAGGGTGGCTACACCTTC; CDR3 protein: CASSVALAEGGYTF
J gene: TRBJ2-2; CDR3 length: 14; V gene: TRBV2; clone size: .; D gene: TRBD1; CDR3 DNA: TGTGCCAGCAGCCGACAGGGTGGCACCGGGGAGCTGTTTTTT; CDR3 protein: CASSRQGGTGELFF
J gene: TRBJ1-3; CDR3 length: 20; V gene: TRBV2; clone size: .; D gene: .; CDR3 DNA: TGTGCCAGCAGTGAACAAGGGATAGGGATTCTCGGGAGGGGAAGAAACACCATATATTTT; CDR3 protein: CASSEQGIGILGRGRNTIYF
J gene: TRBJ2-5; CDR3 length: 15; V gene: TRBV5-1; clone size: .; D gene: .; CDR3 DNA: TGCGCCAGCAGCCCTTTTCTTCGGGAACAAGAGACCCAGTACTTC; CDR3 protein: CASSPFLREQETQYF
J gene: TRBJ1-1; CDR3 length: 13; V gene: TRBV27; clone size: .; D gene: TRBD1; CDR3 DNA: TGTGCCAGCACTTCAGGGGACAGGGCTAGAGCTTTCTTT; CDR3 protein: CASTSGDRARAFF
J gene: TRBJ2-7; CDR3 length: 14; V gene: TRBV5-1; clone size: .; D gene: TRBD1; CDR3 DNA: TGCGCCAGCAGCTTACAGACAGGGGGAAACGAGCAGTACTTC; CDR3 protein: CASSLQTGGNEQYF
J gene: TRBJ2-1; CDR3 length: 19; V gene: TRBV6-2/TRBV6-3; clone size: .; D gene: TRBD2; CDR3 DNA: TGTGCCAGCAGTTACCCAATTCCATCGCTGGCGGGAGCCTACAATGAGCAGTTCTTC; CDR3 protein: CASSYPIPSLAGAYNEQFF
J gene: TRBJ2-7; CDR3 length: 15; V gene: TRBV5-4; clone size: once; D gene: .; CDR3 DNA: TGTGCCAGCAGCGTATATGCGGGGGCGCTCTACGAGCAGTACTTC; CDR3 protein: CASSVYAGALYEQYF
J gene: TRBJ1-5; CDR3 length: 13; V gene: TRBV6-6; clone size: .; D gene: TRBD1; CDR3 DNA: TGTGCCAGCAGTTACCGACAGGGAGGCTCCCAGCATTTT; CDR3 protein: CASSYRQGGSQHF
J gene: TRBJ1-4; CDR3 length: 15; V gene: TRBV30; clone size: .; D gene: .; CDR3 DNA: TGTGCCTGGAGTGGTGTCAGGGGATCGAGAGAAAAACTGTTTTTT; CDR3 protein: CAWSGVRGSREKLFF
J gene: TRBJ1-1; CDR3 length: 15; V gene: TRBV5-1; clone size: .; D gene: TRBD1; CDR3 DNA: TGCGCCAGCAGCCCGACAGGGAGTTATGACACTGAAGCTTTCTTT; CDR3 protein: CASSPTGSYDTEAFF
J gene: TRBJ2-1; CDR3 length: 14; V gene: TRBV5-4; clone size: .; D gene: .; CDR3 DNA: TGTGCCAGCAGCTTGGACCCGGGGAACAATGAGCAGTTCTTC; CDR3 protein: CASSLDPGNNEQFF
J gene: TRBJ2-1; CDR3 length: 16; V gene: TRBV9; clone size: .; D gene: .; CDR3 DNA: TGTGCCAGCAGCCCCCGGGGACTCGGGTCGAGCAATGAGCAGTTCTTC; CDR3 protein: CASSPRGLGSSNEQFF
J gene: TRBJ2-3; CDR3 length: 17; V gene: TRBV19; clone size: .; D gene: .; CDR3 DNA: TGTGCCAGTAGTATCTCTAGAGGTACCGGGCGGGGAGATACGCAGTATTTT; CDR3 protein: CASSISRGTGRGDTQYF
J gene: TRBJ1-4; CDR3 length: 15; V gene: TRBV6-5; clone size: .; D gene: .; CDR3 DNA: TGTGCCCTGGTGTGGCAGGCTACAACTAATGAAAAACTGTTTTTT; CDR3 protein: CALVWQATTNEKLFF
J gene: TRBJ1-1; CDR3 length: 17; V gene: TRBV9; clone size: .; D gene: .; CDR3 DNA: TGTGCCAGCAGCGTAGCCGACAGGATGGCCCCGAAGGCTGAAGCTTTCTTT; CDR3 protein: CASSVADRMAPKAEAFF
J gene: TRBJ2-5; CDR3 length: 16; V gene: TRBV19; clone size: .; D gene: TRBD2; CDR3 DNA: TGTGCCAGTAGTTCCCGCGGCCGGCGGGGGGCAGGGTCCCAGTACTTC; CDR3 protein: CASSSRGRRGAGSQYF
J gene: TRBJ1-4; CDR3 length: 13; V gene: TRBV30; clone size: .; D gene: .; CDR3 DNA: TGTGCCTGGAGCATCGCAGTCAATGAAAAACTGTTTTTT; CDR3 protein: CAWSIAVNEKLFF
J gene: TRBJ1-6; CDR3 length: 13; V gene: TRBV30; clone size: few; D gene: .; CDR3 DNA: TGTGCCTGGATGGCAAGCTATAATTCACCCCTCCACTTT; CDR3 protein: CAWMASYNSPLHF
J gene: TRBJ1-6; CDR3 length: 15; V gene: TRBV6-4; clone size: .; D gene: .; CDR3 DNA: TGTGCCAGCAGGATCGACAGCTCCTATAATTCACCCCTCCACTTT; CDR3 protein: CASRIDSSYNSPLHF
J gene: TRBJ2-3; CDR3 length: 16; V gene: TRBV5-1; clone size: .; D gene: .; CDR3 DNA: TGCGCCAGCAGCTTGGGCTGGGGGGAGAGCACAGATACGCAGTATTTT; CDR3 protein: CASSLGWGESTDTQYF
J gene: TRBJ2-7; CDR3 length: 11; V gene: TRBV2; clone size: .; D gene: .; CDR3 DNA: TGTGCCAGCAGTGACCTGCGCGAGCAGTACTTC; CDR3 protein: CASSDLREQYF
J gene: TRBJ2-3; CDR3 length: 12; V gene: TRBV12-3/TRBV12-4; clone size: .; D gene: .; CDR3 DNA: TGTGCCAGCCGGCCAGGGACTGGTACGCAGTATTTT; CDR3 protein: CASRPGTGTQYF
J gene: TRBJ2-7; CDR3 length: 12; V gene: TRBV7-8; clone size: .; D gene: .; CDR3 DNA: TGTGCCAGCAGCCCCAGCTCCTACGAGCAGTACTTC; CDR3 protein: CASSPSSYEQYF
J gene: TRBJ1-2; CDR3 length: 15; V gene: TRBV5-6; clone size: .; D gene: .; CDR3 DNA: TGTGCCAGCAGCTCCCAACCCAGGGGAATCTATGGCTACACCTTC; CDR3 protein: CASSSQPRGIYGYTF
J gene: TRBJ2-5; CDR3 length: 14; V gene: TRBV5-4; clone size: .; D gene: TRBD2; CDR3 DNA: TGTGCCAGCAGCTGGGACAGCGGGGGGGAGACCCAGTACTTC; CDR3 protein: CASSWDSGGETQYF
J gene: TRBJ2-1; CDR3 length: 14; V gene: TRBV5-1; clone size: .; D gene: TRBD2; CDR3 DNA: TGCGCCAGCAGGGGCAGCGGGGCTTACAATGAGCAGTTCTTC; CDR3 protein: CASRGSGAYNEQFF
J gene: TRBJ1-6; CDR3 length: 16; V gene: TRBV6-1; clone size: .; D gene: .; CDR3 DNA: TGTGCCAGCAGTGAAACGAAAGGAGCCTATAATTCACCCCTCCACTTT; CDR3 protein: CASSETKGAYNSPLHF
J gene: TRBJ2-3; CDR3 length: 15; V gene: TRBV4-1; clone size: .; D gene: .; CDR3 DNA: TGCGCCAGCAGCCAACAGTTTGCTAGCACAGATACGCAGTATTTT; CDR3 protein: CASSQQFASTDTQYF
J gene: TRBJ2-2; CDR3 length: 14; V gene: TRBV6-1; clone size: .; D gene: .; CDR3 DNA: TGTGCCAGCAGTACAGGGTTAGGAACCGGGGAGCTGTTTTTT; CDR3 protein: CASSTGLGTGELFF
J gene: TRBJ1-6; CDR3 length: 14; V gene: TRBV6-5; clone size: .; D gene: TRBD1; CDR3 DNA: TGTGCCAGCAGCAGACAGGGCTTGAGGTCACCCCTCCACTTT; CDR3 protein: CASSRQGLRSPLHF
J gene: TRBJ1-6; CDR3 length: 16; V gene: TRBV9; clone size: once; D gene: TRBD1; CDR3 DNA: TGTGCCAGCAGCGTTTCCGGGACAGCCTATAATTCACCCCTCCACTTT; CDR3 protein: CASSVSGTAYNSPLHF
J gene: TRBJ2-7; CDR3 length: 11; V gene: TRBV29-1; clone size: .; D gene: .; CDR3 DNA: TGCAGCGTCCTAGCGCCCTACGAGCAGTACTTC; CDR3 protein: CSVLAPYEQYF
J gene: TRBJ2-5; CDR3 length: 13; V gene: TRBV20-1; clone size: .; D gene: .; CDR3 DNA: TGCAGTGCTAGTAGTGGGCCCGAAGAGACCCAGTACTTC; CDR3 protein: CSASSGPEETQYF
J gene: TRBJ2-1; CDR3 length: 14; V gene: TRBV5-1; clone size: .; D gene: TRBD1; CDR3 DNA: TGCGCCAGCAGCTACCGGGACAGGGTGGATGAGCAGTTCTTC; CDR3 protein: CASSYRDRVDEQFF
J gene: TRBJ2-1; CDR3 length: 11; V gene: TRBV20-1; clone size: .; D gene: .; CDR3 DNA: TGCAGTGCCCGACTAGATTCAGGGCAGTTCTTC; CDR3 protein: CSARLDSGQFF
J gene: TRBJ1-5; CDR3 length: 16; V gene: TRBV4-2; clone size: .; D gene: .; CDR3 DNA: TGTGCCAGCAGCCAAGCAGGGGAGAGGGAAAATCAGCCCCAGCATTTT; CDR3 protein: CASSQAGERENQPQHF
J gene: TRBJ2-2; CDR3 length: 14; V gene: TRBV27; clone size: .; D gene: .; CDR3 DNA: TGTGCCAGCAGTTTAGGGGTAGGAGGCGGGGAGCTGTTTTTT; CDR3 protein: CASSLGVGGGELFF
J gene: TRBJ1-4; CDR3 length: 13; V gene: TRBV25-1; clone size: .; D gene: .; CDR3 DNA: TGTGCCAGCATCGGGACAAAGCATGAAAAACTGTTTTTT; CDR3 protein: CASIGTKHEKLFF
J gene: TRBJ2-1; CDR3 length: 14; V gene: TRBV28; clone size: .; D gene: .; CDR3 DNA: TGTGCCAGCAGTTTATGGGGCCAAGACAATGAGCAGTTCTTC; CDR3 protein: CASSLWGQDNEQFF
J gene: TRBJ2-7; CDR3 length: 12; V gene: TRBV30; clone size: few; D gene: .; CDR3 DNA: TGTGCCTGGGTACAGGACTCCTACGAGCAGTACTTC; CDR3 protein: CAWVQDSYEQYF
J gene: TRBJ1-5; CDR3 length: 14; V gene: TRBV23-1; clone size: .; D gene: .; CDR3 DNA: TGCGCCGGTAAAAAGGGACTCTACAATCAGCCCCAGCATTTT; CDR3 protein: CAGKKGLYNQPQHF
J gene: TRBJ2-1; CDR3 length: 13; V gene: TRBV19; clone size: .; D gene: .; CDR3 DNA: TGTGCCAGTAGTATAGACAGGGCCAATGAGCAGTTCTTC; CDR3 protein: CASSIDRANEQFF
J gene: TRBJ1-4; CDR3 length: 14; V gene: TRBV19; clone size: .; D gene: .; CDR3 DNA: TGTGCCAGTAGTTCTCCTCCCCCGGGTGAAAAACTGTTTTTT; CDR3 protein: CASSSPPPGEKLFF
J gene: TRBJ2-1; CDR3 length: 17; V gene: TRBV4-1; clone size: .; D gene: TRBD2; CDR3 DNA: TGCGCCAGCAGCCGCATTAGGGGGACTAGCAGTTCCAATGAGCAGTTCTTC; CDR3 protein: CASSRIRGTSSSNEQFF
J gene: TRBJ2-7; CDR3 length: 14; V gene: TRBV6-2/TRBV6-3; clone size: .; D gene: .; CDR3 DNA: TGTGCCAGCAGTTATTCGGGACTTCACTACGAGCAGTACTTC; CDR3 protein: CASSYSGLHYEQYF
J gene: TRBJ2-2; CDR3 length: 19; V gene: TRBV3-1/TRBV3-2; clone size: .; D gene: TRBD2; CDR3 DNA: TGTGCCAGCAGCCAAGATCCCCCGACTAGCGGGAGGCCCCCCGGGGAGCTGTTTTTT; CDR3 protein: CASSQDPPTSGRPPGELFF
J gene: TRBJ1-1; CDR3 length: 16; V gene: TRBV3-1/TRBV3-2; clone size: few; D gene: .; CDR3 DNA: TGTGCCAGCAGCCAAGATCGGTCACAGCCGAACACTGAAGCTTTCTTT; CDR3 protein: CASSQDRSQPNTEAFF
J gene: TRBJ2-3; CDR3 length: 14; V gene: TRBV11-2; clone size: .; D gene: TRBD1; CDR3 DNA: TGTGCCAGCAGGAAGGGGGCATTCATAGATACGCAGTATTTT; CDR3 protein: CASRKGAFIDTQYF
J gene: TRBJ2-3; CDR3 length: 14; V gene: TRBV29-1; clone size: .; D gene: .; CDR3 DNA: TGCAGCGCCGAGCGAACAGGAGGGACAGATACGCAGTATTTT; CDR3 protein: CSAERTGGTDTQYF